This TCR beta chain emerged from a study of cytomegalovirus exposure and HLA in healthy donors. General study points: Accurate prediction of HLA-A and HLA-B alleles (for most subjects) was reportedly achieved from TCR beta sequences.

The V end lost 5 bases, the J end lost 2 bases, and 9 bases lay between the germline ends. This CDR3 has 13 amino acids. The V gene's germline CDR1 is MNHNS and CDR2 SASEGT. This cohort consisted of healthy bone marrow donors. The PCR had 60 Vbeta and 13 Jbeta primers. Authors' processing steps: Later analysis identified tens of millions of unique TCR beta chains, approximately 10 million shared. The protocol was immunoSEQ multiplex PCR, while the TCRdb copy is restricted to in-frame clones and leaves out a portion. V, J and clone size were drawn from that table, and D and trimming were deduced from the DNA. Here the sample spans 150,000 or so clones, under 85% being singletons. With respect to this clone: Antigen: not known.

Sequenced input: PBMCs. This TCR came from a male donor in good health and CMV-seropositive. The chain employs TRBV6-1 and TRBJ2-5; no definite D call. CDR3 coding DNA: TGTGCCAGCAGTCAGACAAGTCAAGAGACCCAGTACTTC. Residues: CASSQTSQETQYF.